This TCR beta chain was profiled in a study of blood T cell repertoires in COVID-19. Study context: Material from acute and convalescent COVID-19 was sourced from the United States, Italy and Spain. In each case, the material was cDNA or gDNA derived from T cells, B-cell-depleted T cells, or PBMCs.

The V gene end was trimmed by 1 base and the J gene end by 4 bases; junction bases not matched to a gene: 14. Germline V gene lookup returns CDR1 MDHEN and CDR2 SYDVKM. CDR3 length equals 20 residues. Sequencing was performed with immunoSEQ multiplex PCR; in TCRdb, only in-frame clones are kept and a portion is missing. The table records roughly 250,000 clones, 65% to 90% of them present only once. The TCR was taken from an elderly woman with active or convalescent COVID-19. The chain links TRBV28 to TRBJ2-3, with 13 bases fitting TRBD2. The sequenced sample consisted of peripheral blood. The DNA for the CDR3 is TGTGCCAGCAGTTTATCGCCACTCCTACTAGCGGGGGGGAGCTCAGATACGCAGTATTTT. This gives the protein CASSLSPLLLAGGSSDTQYF.